The rows below give T cell receptor beta chains drawn from one sample of a study of cytomegalovirus exposure and HLA in healthy donors. Clones were read by immunoSEQ multiplex PCR, and TCRdb kept only the in-frame ones, dropping some. The repertoire shows fewer than 85,000 clones; the top ten hold about 4.2%. The specimen sequenced was PBMCs. These receptors all come from a man between 25 and 39 years old in good health and CMV-seronegative. CDR3s include the opening cysteine and the closing phenylalanine or tryptophan. The D gene is left open where the match is weak.

cdr3_aa: CASSPQGPGVTDTQYF
cdr3_nt: TGTGCCAGCAGCCCTCAGGGGCCAGGGGTAACAGATACGCAGTATTTT
j_call: TRBJ2-3
v_call: TRBV7-2
d_call: -

cdr3_aa: CASSQPSRGTGELFF
cdr3_nt: TGCGCCAGCAGCCAACCCTCCCGGGGAACCGGGGAGCTGTTTTTT
j_call: TRBJ2-2
v_call: TRBV4-3
d_call: -

cdr3_aa: CASSPGYLGYTF
cdr3_nt: TGTGCCAGCAGCCCGGGTTACCTTGGCTACACCTTC
j_call: TRBJ1-2
v_call: TRBV7-2
d_call: -

cdr3_aa: CASSEALRTGRDEKLFF
cdr3_nt: TGTGCCAGCAGTGAAGCGCTTCGGACAGGGAGGGATGAAAAACTGTTTTTT
j_call: TRBJ1-4
v_call: TRBV2
d_call: TRBD1

cdr3_aa: CASSLGAEQFF
cdr3_nt: TGTGCCAGCAGCTTAGGGGCTGAGCAGTTCTTC
j_call: TRBJ2-1
v_call: TRBV7-9
d_call: -

cdr3_aa: CASRRDRDEAFF
cdr3_nt: TGTGCCAGCAGGAGAGACAGGGACGAAGCTTTCTTT
j_call: TRBJ1-1
v_call: TRBV7-9
d_call: TRBD1

cdr3_aa: CASSSLAYNEQFF
cdr3_nt: TGTGCCAGCTCATCACTAGCGTACAATGAGCAGTTCTTC
j_call: TRBJ2-1
v_call: TRBV18
d_call: TRBD2

cdr3_aa: CASSDGLSDTEAFF
cdr3_nt: TGTGCCAGCAGTGACGGACTGTCTGACACTGAAGCTTTCTTT
j_call: TRBJ1-1
v_call: TRBV6-1
d_call: -

cdr3_aa: CSVTGPGGYTF
cdr3_nt: TGCAGCGTCACAGGGCCTGGGGGCTACACCTTC
j_call: TRBJ1-2
v_call: TRBV29-1
d_call: -

cdr3_aa: CASSYLAPGSYEQYF
cdr3_nt: TGTGCCAGCAGTTACCTCGCTCCGGGAAGCTACGAGCAGTACTTC
j_call: TRBJ2-7
v_call: TRBV6-5
d_call: -

cdr3_aa: CASSSTGNTEAFF
cdr3_nt: TGTGCCAGCAGTTCAACAGGGAACACTGAAGCTTTCTTT
j_call: TRBJ1-1
v_call: TRBV28
d_call: -

cdr3_aa: CASSPQTGTGGVEQYF
cdr3_nt: TGCGCCAGCAGCCCCCAAACCGGGACCGGGGGTGTGGAGCAGTACTTC
j_call: TRBJ2-7
v_call: TRBV5-1
d_call: -

cdr3_aa: CASSRQVPSYEQYF
cdr3_nt: TGTGCCAGCAGCCGACAGGTCCCTTCCTACGAGCAGTACTTC
j_call: TRBJ2-7
v_call: TRBV7-2
d_call: -

cdr3_aa: CASSTPTSNEQFF
cdr3_nt: TGTGCCAGTAGTACCCCGACTAGCAATGAGCAGTTCTTC
j_call: TRBJ2-1
v_call: TRBV19
d_call: -

cdr3_aa: CASSEPGGELFF
cdr3_nt: TGTGCCAGCAGTGAACCGGGGGGAGAACTGTTTTTT
j_call: TRBJ1-4
v_call: TRBV6-1
d_call: -

cdr3_aa: CASSFGPRRTDTQYF
cdr3_nt: TGCGCCAGCAGCTTCGGTCCTAGGCGGACAGATACGCAGTATTTT
j_call: TRBJ2-3
v_call: TRBV5-1
d_call: -

cdr3_aa: CASSYRSAGGTEAFF
cdr3_nt: TGTGCCAGCAGTTACCGATCAGCGGGGGGCACTGAAGCTTTCTTT
j_call: TRBJ1-1
v_call: TRBV6-5
d_call: -

cdr3_aa: CASSMGTVTHEQYF
cdr3_nt: TGCGCCAGCAGCATGGGGACAGTTACCCACGAGCAGTACTTC
j_call: TRBJ2-7
v_call: TRBV4-1
d_call: TRBD1

cdr3_aa: CASSAPSGVAGELFF
cdr3_nt: TGTGCCAGCAGCGCTCCTAGCGGAGTCGCCGGGGAGCTGTTTTTT
j_call: TRBJ2-2
v_call: TRBV2
d_call: TRBD2

cdr3_aa: CASSLGGGYGYTF
cdr3_nt: TGTGCCAGCAGCCTCGGGGGGGGCTATGGCTACACCTTC
j_call: TRBJ1-2
v_call: TRBV5-6
d_call: -

cdr3_aa: CAVGQGGGYEQYF
cdr3_nt: TGTGCAGTGGGGCAGGGGGGAGGCTACGAGCAGTACTTC
j_call: TRBJ2-7
v_call: TRBV5-4
d_call: -

cdr3_aa: CSVIGNRGNTEAFF
cdr3_nt: TGCAGCGTTATTGGGAACAGGGGGAACACTGAAGCTTTCTTT
j_call: TRBJ1-1
v_call: TRBV29-1
d_call: TRBD1

cdr3_aa: CASSEGTSSYEQYF
cdr3_nt: TGTGCCAGCAGTGAAGGGACTAGCTCCTACGAGCAGTACTTC
j_call: TRBJ2-7
v_call: TRBV6-1
d_call: TRBD2

cdr3_aa: CSVPSLGGEQYF
cdr3_nt: TGCAGCGTTCCCAGTCTGGGGGGCGAGCAGTACTTC
j_call: TRBJ2-7
v_call: TRBV29-1
d_call: -

cdr3_aa: CSVRQTNNEQFF
cdr3_nt: TGCAGCGTTCGGCAAACTAACAATGAGCAGTTCTTC
j_call: TRBJ2-1
v_call: TRBV29-1
d_call: -

cdr3_aa: CASSTLAGANVLTF
cdr3_nt: TGTGCCAGTAGTACCCTAGCTGGGGCCAACGTCCTGACTTTC
j_call: TRBJ2-6
v_call: TRBV19
d_call: -

cdr3_aa: CASSPGLAVYEQYF
cdr3_nt: TGTGCCAGCAGCCCGGGACTAGCGGTCTACGAGCAGTACTTC
j_call: TRBJ2-7
v_call: TRBV5-4
d_call: TRBD2

cdr3_aa: CASSEAQEAQPQHF
cdr3_nt: TGTGCCAGCAGTGAAGCCCAGGAAGCTCAGCCCCAGCATTTT
j_call: TRBJ1-5
v_call: TRBV6-1
d_call: -

cdr3_aa: CASSEAGTTPHEQYF
cdr3_nt: TGTGCCAGCAGTGAAGCGGGGACTACCCCTCACGAGCAGTACTTC
j_call: TRBJ2-7
v_call: TRBV6-1
d_call: TRBD2

cdr3_aa: CASSPGLGPSDTQYF
cdr3_nt: TGTGCCAGCAGCCCCGGACTCGGGCCATCCGATACGCAGTATTTT
j_call: TRBJ2-3
v_call: TRBV6-5
d_call: -